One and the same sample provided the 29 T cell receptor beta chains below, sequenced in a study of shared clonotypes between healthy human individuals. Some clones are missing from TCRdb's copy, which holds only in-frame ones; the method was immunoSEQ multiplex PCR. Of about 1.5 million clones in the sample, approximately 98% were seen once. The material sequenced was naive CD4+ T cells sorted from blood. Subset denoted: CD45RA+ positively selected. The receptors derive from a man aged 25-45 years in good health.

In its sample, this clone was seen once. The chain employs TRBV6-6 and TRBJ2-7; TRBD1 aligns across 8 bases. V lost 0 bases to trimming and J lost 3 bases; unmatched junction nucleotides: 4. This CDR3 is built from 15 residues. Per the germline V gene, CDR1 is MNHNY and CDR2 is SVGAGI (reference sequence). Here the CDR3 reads CASSYSTGALYEQYF. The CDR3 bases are TGTGCCAGCAGTTACTCGACAGGGGCCCTCTACGAGCAGTACTTC.

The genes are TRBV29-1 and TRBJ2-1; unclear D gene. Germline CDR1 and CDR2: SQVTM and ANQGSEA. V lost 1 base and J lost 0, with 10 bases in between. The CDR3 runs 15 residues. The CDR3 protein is CSVEGGYSSYNEQFF. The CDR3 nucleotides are TGCAGCGTTGAAGGAGGCTACAGCTCCTACAATGAGCAGTTCTTC.

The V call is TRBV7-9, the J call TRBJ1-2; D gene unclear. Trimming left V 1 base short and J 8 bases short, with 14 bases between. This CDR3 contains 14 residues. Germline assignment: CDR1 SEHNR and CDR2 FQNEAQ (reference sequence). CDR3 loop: CASSLVTEGNGYTF. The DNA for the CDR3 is TGTGCCAGCAGCTTAGTCACGGAAGGTAACGGCTACACCTTC.

The CDR3, as DNA: TGCGCCAGCAGTCGCCAGGGGGCAATGAGCTACGAGCAGTACTTC. It translates to CASSRQGAMSYEQYF. This chain uses TRBV5-1 with TRBJ2-7, with TRBD1 matching 8 bases. Germline values: CDR1 SGHRS, CDR2 YFSETQ. This CDR3 contains 15 residues. With V trimmed by 5 bases and J by 3 bases, 10 bases remained unmatched.

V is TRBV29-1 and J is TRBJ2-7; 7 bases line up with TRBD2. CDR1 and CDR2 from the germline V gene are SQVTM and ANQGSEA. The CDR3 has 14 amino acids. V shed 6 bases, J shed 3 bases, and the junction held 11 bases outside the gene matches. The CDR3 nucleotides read TGCAGCGTCGGAAGGGCGGGAGAGGTCTACGAGCAGTACTTC. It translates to CSVGRAGEVYEQYF.

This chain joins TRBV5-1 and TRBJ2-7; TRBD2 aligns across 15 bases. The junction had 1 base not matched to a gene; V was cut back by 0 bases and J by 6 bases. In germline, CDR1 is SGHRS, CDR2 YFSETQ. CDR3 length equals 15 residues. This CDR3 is CASSLGTSGRGEQYF. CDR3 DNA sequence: TGCGCCAGCAGCTTGGGGACTAGCGGGAGGGGCGAGCAGTACTTC.

CDR3 protein: CASSPKDRGGEKLFF. The DNA of the CDR3 is TGTGCCAGCTCACCGAAGGACAGGGGTGGCGAAAAACTGTTTTTT. This rearrangement joins TRBV18 to TRBJ1-4, with 9 bases that match TRBD1. This CDR3 region has 15 residues. Losses at the gene ends were 3 bases for V and 8 bases for J; bases not matched to a gene: 7. CDR1 and CDR2 from the germline V gene are KGHSH and LQKENI.

The CDR3 nucleotides are TGTGCCAGCAGCGAGAATTTAGCGGGTGGGCTGAGAAATGAGCAGTTCTTC. Translating it yields CASSENLAGGLRNEQFF. The genes are TRBV9 and TRBJ2-1; TRBD2 agrees at 7 bases. Trimming cost V 3 bases and J 7 bases; bases outside gene matches: 16. The germline V gene has CDR1 SGDLS and CDR2 YYNGEE. There are 17 residues in the CDR3.

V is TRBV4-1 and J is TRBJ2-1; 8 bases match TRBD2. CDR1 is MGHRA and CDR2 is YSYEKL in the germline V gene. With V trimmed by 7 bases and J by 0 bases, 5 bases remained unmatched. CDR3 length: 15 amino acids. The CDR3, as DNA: TGCGCCAGCACCTCTAGCGGGTACTCCTACAATGAGCAGTTCTTC. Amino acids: CASTSSGYSYNEQFF.

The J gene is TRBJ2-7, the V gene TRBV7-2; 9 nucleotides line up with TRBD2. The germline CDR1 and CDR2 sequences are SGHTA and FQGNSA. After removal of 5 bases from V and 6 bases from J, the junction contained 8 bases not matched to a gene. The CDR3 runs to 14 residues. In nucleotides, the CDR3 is TGTGCCAGCAGCCCCGAGGCGGGAGGGCCCGAGCAGTACTTC. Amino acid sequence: CASSPEAGGPEQYF.

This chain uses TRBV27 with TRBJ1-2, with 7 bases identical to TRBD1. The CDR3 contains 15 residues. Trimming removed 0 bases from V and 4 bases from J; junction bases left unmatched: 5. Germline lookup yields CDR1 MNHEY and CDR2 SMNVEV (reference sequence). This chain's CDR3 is CASSLSGDRIYGYTF. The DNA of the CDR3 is TGTGCCAGCAGTTTATCGGGGGACAGAATCTATGGCTACACCTTC.

The CDR3 is CASSLRLAAKNIQYF. CDR3 coding DNA: TGCGCCAGCAGCTTAAGACTAGCAGCCAAAAACATTCAGTACTTC. The chain has TRBV4-1 and TRBJ2-4, with TRBD2 matching 7 bases. This CDR3 contains 15 residues. J lost 0 bases, V lost 5 bases, and 4 bases had no gene match. Germline CDR1 is MGHRA and CDR2 is YSYEKL.

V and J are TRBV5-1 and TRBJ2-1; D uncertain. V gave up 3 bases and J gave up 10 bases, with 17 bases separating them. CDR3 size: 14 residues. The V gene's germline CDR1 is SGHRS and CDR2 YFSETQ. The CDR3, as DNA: TGCGCCAGCAGCTCGAACCTGCAGCAAGCGGAGCAGTTCTTC. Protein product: CASSSNLQQAEQFF.

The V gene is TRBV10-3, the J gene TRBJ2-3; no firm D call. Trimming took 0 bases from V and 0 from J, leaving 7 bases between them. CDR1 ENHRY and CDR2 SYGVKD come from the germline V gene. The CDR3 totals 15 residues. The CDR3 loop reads CAISESTRSTDTQYF. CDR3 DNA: TGTGCCATCAGTGAGTCGACGAGGAGCACAGATACGCAGTATTTT.

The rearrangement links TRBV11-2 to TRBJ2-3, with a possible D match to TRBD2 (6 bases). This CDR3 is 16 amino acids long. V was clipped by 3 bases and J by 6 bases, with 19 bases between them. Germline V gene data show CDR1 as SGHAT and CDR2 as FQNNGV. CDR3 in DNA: TGTGCCAGCAGCTTCCAACGGGAGCTCTTATTGGATACGCAGTATTTT. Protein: CASSFQRELLLDTQYF.

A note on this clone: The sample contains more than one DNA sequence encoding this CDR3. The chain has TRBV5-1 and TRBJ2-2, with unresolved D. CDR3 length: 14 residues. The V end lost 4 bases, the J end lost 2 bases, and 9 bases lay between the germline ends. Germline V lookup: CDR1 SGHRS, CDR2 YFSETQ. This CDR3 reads CASSPSPNTGELFF. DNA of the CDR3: TGCGCCAGCAGCCCCTCTCCAAACACCGGGGAGCTGTTTTTT.

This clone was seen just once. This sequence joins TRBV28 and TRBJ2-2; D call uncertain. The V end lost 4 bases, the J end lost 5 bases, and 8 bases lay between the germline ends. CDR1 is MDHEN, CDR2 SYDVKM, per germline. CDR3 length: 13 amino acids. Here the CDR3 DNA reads TGTGCCAGCAGTTCCTCAGTTACCGGGGAGCTGTTTTTT. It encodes CASSSSVTGELFF. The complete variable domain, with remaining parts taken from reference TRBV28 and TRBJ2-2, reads DVKVTQSSRYLVKRTGEKVFLECVQDMDHENMFWYRQDPGLGLRLIYFSYDVKMKEKGDIPEGYSVSREKKERFSLILESASTNQTSMYLCASSSSVTGELFFGEGSRLTVL.

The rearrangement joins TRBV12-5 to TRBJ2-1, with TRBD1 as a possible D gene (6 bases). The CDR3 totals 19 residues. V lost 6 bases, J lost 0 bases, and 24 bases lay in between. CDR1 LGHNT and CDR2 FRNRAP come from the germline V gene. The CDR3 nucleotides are TGTGCTAGTGGATCGAGTGCGAAATCAGGGGACCGCTCCTACAATGAGCAGTTCTTC. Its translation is CASGSSAKSGDRSYNEQFF.

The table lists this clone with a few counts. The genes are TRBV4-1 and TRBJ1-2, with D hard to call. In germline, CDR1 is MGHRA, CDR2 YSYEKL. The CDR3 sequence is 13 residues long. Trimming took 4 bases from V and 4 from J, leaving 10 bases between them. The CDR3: CASSPEGGYGYTF. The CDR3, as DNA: TGCGCCAGCAGCCCTGAAGGCGGCTATGGCTACACCTTC.

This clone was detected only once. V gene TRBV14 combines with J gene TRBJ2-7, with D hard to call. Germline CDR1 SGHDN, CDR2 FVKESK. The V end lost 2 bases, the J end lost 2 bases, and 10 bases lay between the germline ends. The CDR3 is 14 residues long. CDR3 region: CASSQRLPPYEQYF. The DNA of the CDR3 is TGTGCCAGCAGCCAACGCCTCCCTCCCTACGAGCAGTACTTC.

The CDR3 region is CASSISSGNTGELFF. CDR3 nucleotides: TGCGCCAGCAGCATATCTAGCGGCAACACCGGGGAGCTGTTTTTT. This chain uses TRBV5-1 with TRBJ2-2, with 7 bases lining up with TRBD2. Germline-derived CDR1 and CDR2 are SGHRS and YFSETQ. V lost 4 bases, J lost 2 bases, and 5 bases stayed unmatched. The CDR3 length is 15 residues.

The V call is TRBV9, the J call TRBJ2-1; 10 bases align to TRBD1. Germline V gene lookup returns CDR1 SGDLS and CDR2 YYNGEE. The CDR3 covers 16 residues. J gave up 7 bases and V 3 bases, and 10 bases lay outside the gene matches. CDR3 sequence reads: CASSALGTGEDNEQFF. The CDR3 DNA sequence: TGTGCCAGCAGCGCATTGGGGACAGGGGAAGATAATGAGCAGTTCTTC.

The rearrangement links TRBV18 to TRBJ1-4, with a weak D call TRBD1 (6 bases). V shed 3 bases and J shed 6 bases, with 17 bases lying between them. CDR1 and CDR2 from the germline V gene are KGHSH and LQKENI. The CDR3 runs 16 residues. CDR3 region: CASSPTTGTGDEKLFF. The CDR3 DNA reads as TGTGCCAGCTCACCCACAACAGGGACCGGGGATGAAAAACTGTTTTTT.

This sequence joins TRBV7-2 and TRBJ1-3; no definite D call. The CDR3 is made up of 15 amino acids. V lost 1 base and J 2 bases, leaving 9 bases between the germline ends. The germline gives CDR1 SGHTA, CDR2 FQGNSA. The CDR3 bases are TGTGCCAGCAGCTTAGTCGGAACCACTGGAAACACCATATATTTT. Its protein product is CASSLVGTTGNTIYF. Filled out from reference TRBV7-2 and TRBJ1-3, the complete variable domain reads GAGVSQSPSNKVTEKGKDVELRCDPISGHTALYWYRQSLGQGLEFLIYFQGNSAPDKSGLPSDRFSAERTGGSVSTLTIQRTQQEDSAVYLCASSLVGTTGNTIYFGEGSWLTVV.

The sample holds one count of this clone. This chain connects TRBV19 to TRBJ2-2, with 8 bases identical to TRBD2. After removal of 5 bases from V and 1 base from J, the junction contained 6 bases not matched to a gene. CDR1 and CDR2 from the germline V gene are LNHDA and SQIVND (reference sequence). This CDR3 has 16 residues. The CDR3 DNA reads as TGTGCCAGTAGTTCCCCGGGGGGGGAGAACACCGGGGAGCTGTTTTTT. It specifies CASSSPGGENTGELFF.

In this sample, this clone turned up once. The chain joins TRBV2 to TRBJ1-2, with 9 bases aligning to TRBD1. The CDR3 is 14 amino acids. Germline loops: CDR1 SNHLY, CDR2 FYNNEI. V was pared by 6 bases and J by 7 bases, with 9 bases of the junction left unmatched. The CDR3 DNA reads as TGTGCCAGCAGCGCCGGACAGGGGAAAGGTGGCTACACCTTC. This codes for CASSAGQGKGGYTF.

This CDR3 reads CASSIAGGTYEQYF. CDR3 DNA: TGCGCCAGCAGCATAGCGGGAGGGACATACGAGCAGTACTTC. The chain carries TRBV5-1 and TRBJ2-7; 11 bases line up with TRBD2. The germline V gene encodes CDR1 SGHRS and CDR2 YFSETQ. The trim removed 4 bases at V and 4 bases at J, leaving 4 bases unmatched. The CDR3 has 14 amino acids. Using reference TRBV5-1 and TRBJ2-7 for the parts outside the CDR3, the full variable domain is KAGVTQTPRYLIKTRGQQVTLSCSPISGHRSVSWYQQTPGQGLQFLFEYFSETQRNKGNFPGRFSGRQFSNSRSEMNVSTLELGDSALYLCASSIAGGTYEQYFGPGTRLTVT.

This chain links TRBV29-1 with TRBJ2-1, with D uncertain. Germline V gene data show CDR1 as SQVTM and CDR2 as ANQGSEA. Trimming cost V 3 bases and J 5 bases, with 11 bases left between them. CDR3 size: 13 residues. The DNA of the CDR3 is TGCAGCGTTGATCAGGCTGTTAACAATGAGCAGTTCTTC. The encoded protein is CSVDQAVNNEQFF.

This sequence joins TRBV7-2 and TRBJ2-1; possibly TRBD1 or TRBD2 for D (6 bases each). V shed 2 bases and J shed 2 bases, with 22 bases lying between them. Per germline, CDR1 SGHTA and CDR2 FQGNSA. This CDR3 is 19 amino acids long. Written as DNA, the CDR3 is TGTGCCAGCAGCTTACCCCGTTTTGGGGGGCGGGATCCCTACAATGAGCAGTTCTTC. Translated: CASSLPRFGGRDPYNEQFF.